This entry lists 27 T cell receptor beta chains sequenced from one sample in a study of T cell responses to AZD1222 COVID-19 vaccine. The table came from immunoSEQ multiplex PCR; TCRdb's copy has only in-frame clones and leaves some out. The sample has about 70,000 clones; roughly 85% are singletons. The specimen comprised peripheral blood, sampled on day 0 of AZD1222 vaccination. These receptor sequences come from an adult in good health.

The chain combines TRBV24-1 with TRBJ1-5; no clear D gene. The CDR3 runs to 14 residues. Germline-derived CDR1 and CDR2 are KGHDR and SFDVKD. Trimming took 7 bases from V and 7 from J, leaving 16 bases between them. DNA of the CDR3: TGTGCCACCAGGGTCGTAGGAGTATGGCAGCCCCAGCATTTT. Amino acid sequence: CATRVVGVWQPQHF.

A note on this clone: Sequence at one end of the junction differs from germline and may be a read error. The CDR3 protein is CASSSSSQGGETQYF. The DNA for the CDR3 is TGTGCTAGCAGCAGTAGTTCCCAGGGGGGAGAGACCCAGTACTTC. This sequence joins TRBV7-7 and TRBJ2-5; perhaps TRBD1 as D (7 bases). CDR1 is SSHAT, CDR2 FNYEAQ, per germline (reference sequence). The CDR3 consists of 15 residues.

Written as DNA, the CDR3 is TGTGCCATCACTTCGACAGGGGGCTTTTCCTACGAGCAGTACTTC. It codes for CAITSTGGFSYEQYF. V and J are TRBV10-3 and TRBJ2-7; 10 nucleotides align to TRBD1. The CDR3 contains 15 residues. CDR1 and CDR2 from the germline V gene are ENHRY and SYGVKD. V was pared by 7 bases and J by 1 base, with 7 bases of the junction left unmatched.

V is TRBV6-5 and J is TRBJ2-7; D is unresolved. The CDR3 runs to 12 residues. The germline V and J ends were trimmed by 6 bases and 3 bases, with 9 bases remaining between them. Germline-derived CDR1 and CDR2 are MNHEY and SVGAGI. CDR3 protein: CASSQNSYEQYF. CDR3 nucleotide sequence: TGTGCCAGCAGCCAGAATAGCTACGAGCAGTACTTC.

This clone was seen only a few times. This chain's CDR3 is CATSSGRGLYYGYTF. The DNA for the CDR3 is TGTGCCACCAGCAGTGGCAGGGGGCTTTACTATGGCTACACCTTC. V and J are TRBV15 and TRBJ1-2; 8 nucleotides agree with TRBD1. Germline V lookup: CDR1 LNHNV, CDR2 YYDKDF (reference sequence). This CDR3 region has 15 residues. Unmatched junction bases numbered 6, after V lost 3 bases and J lost 3 bases.

This rearrangement joins TRBV23-1 to TRBJ1-1, with TRBD1 matching over 8 bases. TRBV23-1 is designated an ORF whose function remains uncertain. The CDR3 length is 15 residues. With V trimmed by 2 bases and J by 6 bases, 8 bases remained unmatched. CDR3 nucleotides: TGCGCCAGCAGTCAAAACAGGGGGAATGCAGCTGAAGCTTTCTTT. Its translation: CASSQNRGNAAEAFF.

This clone was picked up one time. The chain links TRBV11-2 to TRBJ2-3; no clear D gene. In germline, CDR1 is SGHAT, CDR2 FQNNGV. Trimming took 0 bases from V and 5 from J, leaving 12 bases between them. This CDR3 contains 15 residues. The CDR3 bases are TGTGCCAGCAGCTTAGAACTTTACGTGGGAGATACGCAGTATTTT. Residues: CASSLELYVGDTQYF.

The rearrangement joins TRBV7-6 to TRBJ2-3, with 11 bases aligning to TRBD2. From germline, CDR1 is SGHVS and CDR2 FNYEAQ. V shed 3 bases, J shed 2 bases, and the junction held 22 bases outside the gene matches. This CDR3 has 22 amino acids. The CDR3 bases are TGTGCCAGCAGCTTGAAACTCTTGTCCACGACCGGGACTAGCGGAACCACAGATACGCAGTATTTT. Its protein is CASSLKLLSTTGTSGTTDTQYF.

The J gene is TRBJ2-7, the V gene TRBV18; TRBD2 is a possible D gene (6 bases). The V end lost 1 base, the J end lost 3 bases, and 13 bases lay between the germline ends. Germline V gene lookup returns CDR1 KGHSH and CDR2 LQKENI. This CDR3 is 15 amino acids long. As DNA, the CDR3 is TGTGCCAGCTCACCACAGGGCGGGGACTTCTACGAGCAGTACTTC. This sequence encodes CASSPQGGDFYEQYF.

The genes are TRBV7-8 and TRBJ2-1; D gene uncertain. The CDR3 loop spans 12 amino acids. Trimming removed 11 bases from V and 6 bases from J, with 14 bases in between. The germline V gene encodes CDR1 SGHVS and CDR2 FQNEAQ. CDR3 region: CALMGSGNEQFF. CDR3 nucleotide sequence: TGTGCCCTCATGGGGTCGGGCAATGAGCAGTTCTTC.

The genes are TRBV5-1 and TRBJ2-3; TRBD2 matches at 14 bases. The germline V gene encodes CDR1 SGHRS and CDR2 YFSETQ. This CDR3 has 17 amino acids. After removal of 4 bases from V and 4 bases from J, the junction contained 8 bases not matched to a gene. The CDR3 nucleotides are TGCGCCAGCAGCGTGGGGACTAGCGGGAGATGGGCAGATACGCAGTATTTT. This encodes CASSVGTSGRWADTQYF. Full variable domain (rest looked up from reference TRBV5-1 and TRBJ2-3): KAGVTQTPRYLIKTRGQQVTLSCSPISGHRSVSWYQQTPGQGLQFLFEYFSETQRNKGNFPGRFSGRQFSNSRSEMNVSTLELGDSALYLCASSVGTSGRWADTQYFGPGTRLTVL.

V is TRBV7-9 and J is TRBJ1-6; 8 nucleotides align to TRBD1. The germline V gene encodes CDR1 SEHNR and CDR2 FQNEAQ (reference sequence). The length of the CDR3 is 15 residues. V lost 5 bases to trimming and J lost 9 bases; unmatched junction nucleotides: 9. CDR3 in amino acids: CASSASGTGGSPLHF. CDR3 DNA sequence: TGTGCCAGCAGCGCGTCCGGGACAGGAGGTTCACCCCTCCACTTT. The entire variable domain, with the rest obtained from reference TRBV7-9 and TRBJ1-6, is as follows: DTGVSQNPRHKITKRGQNVTFRCDPISEHNRLYWYRQTLGQGPEFLTYFQNEAQLEKSRLLSDRFSAERPKGSFSTLEIQRTEQGDSAMYLCASSASGTGGSPLHFGNGTRLTVT.

The chain recombines TRBV14 with TRBJ2-2, with TRBD2 identical over 13 bases. CDR3 length: 24 residues. V lost 4 bases and J lost 5; bases outside the gene matches: 28. The V gene's germline CDR1 is SGHDN and CDR2 FVKESK. In nucleotides, the CDR3 is TGTGCCAGCAGCCTCGGGCGTGGGATTTCCGGACTAGCGGGAGCTACCTCGAGGACCGGGGAGCTGTTTTTT. This encodes CASSLGRGISGLAGATSRTGELFF.

This clone was detected only a few times. Written as DNA, the CDR3 is TGTGCCAGCAGCTTAGGGGCAAGGTTAGGACATGAAGCTTTCTTT. Translation gives CASSLGARLGHEAFF. The chain is built from TRBV7-9 and TRBJ1-1; D may be TRBD1 (5 bases). CDR3 length: 15 residues. V was shortened by 1 base and J by 7 bases, with 16 bases between the two germline ends. The germline V gene encodes CDR1 SEHNR and CDR2 FQNEAQ (reference sequence).

The chain uses TRBV11-2 and TRBJ2-4; 11 bases are a match to TRBD2. The CDR3 has 15 amino acids. Germline V gene sequence: CDR1 SGHAT, CDR2 FQNNGV. The J segment lost 10 bases and the V segment lost 1 base, leaving 6 bases of the junction unmatched. The CDR3 DNA reads as TGTGCCAGCAGCTTAGGGCTAGCGGGAGGTCTGATTCAGTACTTC. Translating gives CASSLGLAGGLIQYF.

V is TRBV2 and J is TRBJ1-5, with D maybe TRBD1 (6 bases). In germline, CDR1 is SNHLY, CDR2 FYNNEI. This CDR3 is 13 amino acids long. V dropped 11 bases and J dropped 7 bases, with 18 bases sitting between them. CDR3 nucleotide sequence: TGTGCCTCGGGGCGGGTCGGGGGCCAGCCCCAGCATTTT. This codes for CASGRVGGQPQHF.

This clone was seen a handful of times. This chain joins TRBV6-5 and TRBJ2-2, with TRBD2 identical over 7 bases. V lost 8 bases, J lost 5 bases, and 5 bases stayed unmatched. The germline V gene has CDR1 MNHEY and CDR2 SVGAGI. This CDR3 contains 13 residues. The CDR3 DNA follows: TGTGCCAGCGGTACTAGCGATACCGGGGAGCTGTTTTTT. Translating gives CASGTSDTGELFF.

The chain has TRBV18 and TRBJ1-1; a possible D gene is TRBD1 (6 bases). This CDR3 spans 13 amino acids. Trimming removed 3 bases from V and 8 bases from J, with 13 bases in between. The germline CDR1 and CDR2 sequences are KGHSH and LQKENI. Written as DNA, the CDR3 is TGTGCCAGCTCACCTGCGTCGGGGGCAGAAGCTTTCTTT. Its protein is CASSPASGAEAFF.

The chain recombines TRBV6-1 with TRBJ1-2, with D possibly TRBD1 on 5 matching bases. There are 16 residues in the CDR3. Germline CDR1 is MNHNS and CDR2 is SASEGT. Trimming stripped 4 bases from V and 5 bases from J, with 20 bases between. CDR3 DNA: TGTGCCAGCAGTGGAGGGACCCCACTTACCGGGTATGGCTACACCTTC. Translating it yields CASSGGTPLTGYGYTF.

The chain joins TRBV19 to TRBJ1-5, with D unclear. V lost 5 bases to trimming and J lost 1 base, with 15 bases between them. The CDR3 runs to 16 residues. Looked up from germline, CDR1 is LNHDA and CDR2 is SQIVND (reference sequence). CDR3: CASSGVGRTSNQPQHF. The CDR3 nucleotides are TGTGCCAGTAGTGGGGTAGGGAGGACGAGCAATCAGCCCCAGCATTTT.

This clone has only one observation. This rearrangement joins TRBV11-3 to TRBJ2-2; D uncertain. This CDR3 has 12 amino acids. V was cut by 3 bases and J by 5 bases, with 4 bases left in between. Germline CDR1 reads SGHNT; CDR2 reads YENEEA. As DNA, the CDR3 is TGTGCCAGCAGCTTGGGAACCGGGGAGCTGTTTTTT. Amino acids: CASSLGTGELFF.

This chain connects TRBV6-5 to TRBJ1-2; D is unclear. The CDR3 is 14 amino acids. Trimming removed 0 bases from V and 5 bases from J, with 10 bases in between. Germline CDR1 is MNHEY and CDR2 is SVGAGI. This CDR3 is CASSYSPATYGYTF. The CDR3 DNA reads TGTGCCAGCAGTTACTCGCCCGCTACTTATGGCTACACCTTC.

The chain recombines TRBV18 with TRBJ1-4; D uncertain. The CDR3 runs to 13 residues. Germline V gene data show CDR1 as KGHSH and CDR2 as LQKENI. Trimming cost V 6 bases and J 3 bases, with 8 bases left between them. DNA of the CDR3: TGTGCCAGCTCGATAGGGTCTAATGAAAAACTGTTTTTT. This gives the protein CASSIGSNEKLFF. Combining the CDR3 with reference TRBV18 and TRBJ1-4 gives the whole variable domain NAGVMQNPRHLVRRRGQEARLRCSPMKGHSHVYWYRQLPEEGLKFMVYLQKENIIDESGMPKERFSAEFPKEGPSILRIQQVVRGDSAAYFCASSIGSNEKLFFGSGTQLSVL.

This chain links TRBV7-4 with TRBJ2-5, with 8 bases matching TRBD2. CDR3 length equals 15 residues. The germline V gene has CDR1 SGHVT and CDR2 SQSDAQ. After removal of 8 bases from V and 3 bases from J, the junction contained 11 bases not matched to a gene. The CDR3 coding sequence is TGTGCCAGCCGAGTGGCCTGTAGCGGGAAAGAGACCCAGTACTTC. Amino acids: CASRVACSGKETQYF.

The V gene is TRBV27, the J gene TRBJ1-5, with 10 bases that match TRBD1. Per germline, CDR1 MNHEY and CDR2 SMNVEV (reference sequence). There are 15 residues in the CDR3. The J segment lost 2 bases and the V segment lost 5 bases, leaving 3 bases of the junction unmatched. CDR3 sequence reads: CASSLGTGGNQPQHF. Written as DNA, the CDR3 is TGTGCCAGCAGTCTCGGGACAGGGGGCAATCAGCCCCAGCATTTT.

The table lists this clone with a few counts. The junction departs from germline at one end; a sequencing error may be responsible. This chain joins TRBV4-2 and TRBJ2-1, with D possibly matching TRBD2 (6 bases). This CDR3 is built from 13 residues. From germline, CDR1 is LGHNA and CDR2 YNFKEQ. The CDR3: CASSQEKTGVLIF. In nucleotides, the CDR3 is TGTGCCAGCAGCCAAGAAAAAACGGGGGTTCTTATCTTC.

This chain joins TRBV29-1 and TRBJ1-2, with D tentatively TRBD1 (6 bases). The CDR3 extends over 15 amino acids. V was pared by 3 bases and J by 8 bases, with 22 bases between. Germline assignment: CDR1 SQVTM and CDR2 ANQGSEA. CDR3 DNA: TGCAGCGTTGACGTACTACTACAGGGTTTGGGAGGCTACACCTTC. It codes for CSVDVLLQGLGGYTF.